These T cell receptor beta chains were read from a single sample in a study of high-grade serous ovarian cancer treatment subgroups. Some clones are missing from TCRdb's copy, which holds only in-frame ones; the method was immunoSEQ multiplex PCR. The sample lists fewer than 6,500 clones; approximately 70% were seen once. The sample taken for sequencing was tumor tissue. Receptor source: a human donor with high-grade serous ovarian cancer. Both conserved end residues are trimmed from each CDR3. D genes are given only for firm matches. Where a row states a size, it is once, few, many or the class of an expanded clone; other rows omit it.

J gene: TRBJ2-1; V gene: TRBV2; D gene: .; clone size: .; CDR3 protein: ASRKELNEQF
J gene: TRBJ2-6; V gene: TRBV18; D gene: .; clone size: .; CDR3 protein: ASSPPIGSSGANVLT
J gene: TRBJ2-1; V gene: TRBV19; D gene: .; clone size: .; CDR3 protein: ASSMNGREQF
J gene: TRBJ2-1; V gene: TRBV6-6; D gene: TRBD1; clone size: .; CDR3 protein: ASSYPGQGVANEQF
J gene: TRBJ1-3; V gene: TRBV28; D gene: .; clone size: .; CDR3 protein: ASSLLGGTSSGNTIY
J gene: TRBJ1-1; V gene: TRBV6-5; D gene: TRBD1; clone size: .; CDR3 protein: ASSYSGTAEAF
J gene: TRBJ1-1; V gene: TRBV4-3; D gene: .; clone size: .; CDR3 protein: ASSQDRRNTEAF
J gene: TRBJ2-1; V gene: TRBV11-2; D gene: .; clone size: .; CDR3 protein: ASSLDLGDEQF
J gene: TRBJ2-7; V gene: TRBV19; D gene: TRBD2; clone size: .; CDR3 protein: ASRQTGLAGTSYEQY
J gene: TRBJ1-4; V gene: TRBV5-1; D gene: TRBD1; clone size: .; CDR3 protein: ASSPGQGAVANEKLF
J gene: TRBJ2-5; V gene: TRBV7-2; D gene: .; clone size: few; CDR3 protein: ASSLAGTPQETQY
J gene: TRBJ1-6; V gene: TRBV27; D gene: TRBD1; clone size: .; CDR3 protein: ASSLKGQGTTLH
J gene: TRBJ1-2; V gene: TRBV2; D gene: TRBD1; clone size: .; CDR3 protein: ASSDERMTGSYGYT
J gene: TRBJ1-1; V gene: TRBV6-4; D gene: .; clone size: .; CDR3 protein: ASRIDSYSTEAF
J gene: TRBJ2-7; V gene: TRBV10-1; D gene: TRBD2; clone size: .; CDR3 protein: ASSESSGRQY
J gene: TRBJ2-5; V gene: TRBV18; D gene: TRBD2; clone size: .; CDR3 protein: ASSLAGTSYETQY
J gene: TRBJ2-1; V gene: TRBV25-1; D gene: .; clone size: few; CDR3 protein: ASSDSARYNEQF
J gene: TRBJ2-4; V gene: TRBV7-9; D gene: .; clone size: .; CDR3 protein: ASSSGDTGGNIQY
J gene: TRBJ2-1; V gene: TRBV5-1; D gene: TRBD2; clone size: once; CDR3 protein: ASSPLEGGPYNEQF
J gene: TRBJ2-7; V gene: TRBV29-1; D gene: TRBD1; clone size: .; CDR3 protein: SARQGPGEQY
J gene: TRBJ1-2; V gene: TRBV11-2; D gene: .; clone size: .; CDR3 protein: ASSLIPGVGGYT
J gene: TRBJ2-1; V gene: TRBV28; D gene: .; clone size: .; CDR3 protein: ASSQPGVRYNEQF
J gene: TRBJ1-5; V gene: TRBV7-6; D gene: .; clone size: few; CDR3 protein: ASSLEVGQPQH
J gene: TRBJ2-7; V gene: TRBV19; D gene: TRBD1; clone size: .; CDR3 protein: ASSMGPEGTGRDFYEQY